This T cell receptor (beta chain) came from a study of cytomegalovirus exposure and HLA in healthy donors. Losses at the gene ends were 1 base for V and 6 bases for J; bases not matched to a gene: 2. CDR1 LNHNV and CDR2 YYDKDF come from the germline V gene (reference sequence). The CDR3 runs 14 residues. Clones were sequenced by immunoSEQ multiplex PCR, and TCRdb holds only the in-frame ones, with some missing. The table includes over 100,000 clones, nearly 90% detected once. This clone showed up just once. The sequencing input was PBMCs. The clonotype comes from a woman between 18 and 29 years old in good health and CMV-seronegative. This chain links TRBV15 with TRBJ2-2, with 7 bases matching TRBD1. The CDR3 DNA reads TGTGCCACCAGCAGAGGACAGGGAGCCGGGGAGCTGTTTTTT. Translating gives CATSRGQGAGELFF.